One and the same sample provided the 23 T cell receptor beta chains below, sequenced in a study of T cells after yellow fever vaccination (dated by TCRdb to the late 2010s). The treatment or condition tag for this specimen amounts to: live attenuated yellow fever vaccine strain. The library was built by means of 5' RACE. Sequencing instrument: Illumina HiSeq 2500. TCRdb's own reprocessing of the public reads used fastp at Q25 and MiXCR and kept productive beta chains. For every CDR3 protein sequence, its rows merge into one entry that carries the most common genes and DNA. The sample profile shows hundreds of thousands of distinct CDR3 sequences; approximately 8% of them were found once. The top ten hold approximately 15% of the sample. Sample: PBMCs, taken roughly seven weeks after the first yellow fever vaccination. These receptors were obtained from a young man who received the YFV17D yellow fever vaccine.

The chain couples TRBV15 to TRBJ2-5, with D perhaps TRBD1 (5 bases). Trimming shortened V by 2 bases and J by 1 base, and 11 bases separated the two germline ends. Per the germline V gene, CDR1 is LNHNV and CDR2 is YYDKDF (reference sequence). This CDR3 spans 15 amino acids. The CDR3 DNA is TGTGCCACCAGCAGAAATCGACAGACCCAAGAGACCCAGTACTTC. It yields the protein CATSRNRQTQETQYF.

The V gene is TRBV11-2, the J gene TRBJ2-5; 7 bases align to TRBD1. This CDR3 region has 15 residues. V shed 1 base and J 5 bases; nucleotides not matched to a gene: 7. The germline V gene encodes CDR1 SGHAT and CDR2 FQNNGV. The CDR3 nucleotides read TGTGCCAGCAGCTTAGGTCGACAGGGATTGGAGACCCAGTACTTC. This codes for CASSLGRQGLETQYF.

This clonotype was observed a handful of times. The V gene is TRBV4-3, the J gene TRBJ1-2, with D possibly being TRBD1 (5 bases). Germline CDR1 reads LGHNA; CDR2 reads YSLEER. The CDR3 runs to 15 residues. The V end lost 4 bases, the J end lost 4 bases, and 16 bases lay between the germline ends. The CDR3 coding sequence is TGCGCCAGCAGCCGCAGCAGGGCTGCGGCCTATGGCTACACCTTC. This translates into CASSRSRAAAYGYTF.

This clonotype occurred many times. This chain connects TRBV20-1 to TRBJ2-7; no definite D call. With 2 bases removed from V and 4 bases from J, the gap between germline ends came to 9 bases. Germline values: CDR1 DFQATT, CDR2 SNEGSKA (reference sequence). The CDR3 is made up of 12 amino acids. CDR3 DNA sequence: TGCAGTGCTAGACGCGAACTATACGAGCAGTACTTC. Translating it yields CSARRELYEQYF.

A few counts support this clonotype. This chain uses TRBV12-5 with TRBJ2-3; 9 bases are a match to TRBD1. The CDR3 consists of 14 residues. CDR1 and CDR2 from the germline V gene are LGHNT and FRNRAP. The V gene end was trimmed by 1 base and the J gene end by 4 bases; junction bases not matched to a gene: 0. The CDR3 sequence: CASGLGQGADTQYF. As DNA, the CDR3 is TGTGCTAGTGGTTTGGGACAGGGGGCAGATACGCAGTATTTT.

The J gene is TRBJ1-2, the V gene TRBV25-1; 11 bases match TRBD1. Germline V gene lookup returns CDR1 MGHDK and CDR2 SYGVNS. Trimming at V came to 6 bases and at J to 4 bases, leaving 4 bases not matched to a gene. The CDR3 extends over 14 amino acids. The CDR3 nucleotides read TGTGCCAGCAGGGACAGGGGGCTCGGCTATGGCTACACCTTC. Translating it yields CASRDRGLGYGYTF.

This clonotype was counted ten times or more. The chain is built from TRBV12-3 or TRBV12-4 and TRBJ2-2, with D tentatively TRBD1 (5 bases). V was clipped by 5 bases and J by 6 bases, with 10 bases between them. The CDR3 runs to 13 residues. The CDR3 protein is CASSRQPSGELFF. The CDR3 DNA is TGTGCCAGCAGTCGACAGCCGTCCGGGGAGCTGTTTTTT.

This clonotype was seen a few times. The rearrangement links TRBV29-1 to TRBJ2-7; unclear D gene. The CDR3 runs 11 residues. V gave up 5 bases and J gave up 0 bases, with 5 bases separating them. CDR1 and CDR2 from the germline V gene are SQVTM and ANQGSEA. The CDR3 bases are TGCAGCGTTAGGGACTCCTACGAGCAGTACGTC. This sequence encodes CSVRDSYEQYV.

Concerning this clonotype: One end of the junction is discordant with germline, which a read error may explain. The chain links TRBV20-1 to TRBJ2-1; D is tentatively TRBD1 or TRBD2 (5 bases each). The CDR3 runs 14 residues. Germline V gene data show CDR1 as DFQATT and CDR2 as SNEGSKA (reference sequence). CDR3 protein: CCASEGTGYNEQFF. The CDR3, as DNA: TGCTGTGCTTCTGAGGGGACGGGCTACAATGAGCAGTTCTTC.

V usage is TRBV12-3 or TRBV12-4 and J usage is TRBJ2-2; maybe TRBD1 (6 bases). CDR3 length: 17 amino acids. V lost 6 bases, J lost 7 bases, and 24 bases lay in between. CDR3 nucleotide sequence: TGTGCCAGCAGCTCAGCAGGGGCGATGGGCCTCAACGGGGAGCTGTTTTTT. Its translation: CASSSAGAMGLNGELFF.

The rearrangement links TRBV20-1 to TRBJ2-1; tentatively, D is TRBD2 (5 bases). Germline V gives CDR1 DFQATT, CDR2 SNEGSKA (reference sequence). CDR3 length: 16 residues. The germline V and J ends were trimmed by 1 base and 0 bases, with 13 bases remaining between them. Here the CDR3 DNA reads TGCAGTGCTAGAGGGGGTGGCAGCGGCTCCTACAATGAGCAGTTCTTC. Protein product: CSARGGGSGSYNEQFF.

A few counts support this clonotype. V usage is TRBV5-1 and J usage is TRBJ2-1; the D is unclear. Between the trimmed V and J ends, which lost 0 bases and 6 bases, there was a span of 7 bases. Per germline, CDR1 SGHRS and CDR2 YFSETQ. The CDR3 extends over 13 amino acids. The CDR3, as DNA: TGCGCCAGCAGCTTGGCCTCTTCCAATGAGCAGTTCTTC. As protein: CASSLASSNEQFF.

The J gene is TRBJ1-6, the V gene TRBV9, with D perhaps matching TRBD1 (6 bases). V was shortened by 3 bases and J by 11 bases, with 18 bases between the two germline ends. Germline V CDR1 and CDR2: SGDLS, YYNGEE. The CDR3 spans 15 residues. CDR3 in DNA: TGTGCCAGCAGCGACGAAAGGGGGGGGCATCCACCCCTCCACTTT. This encodes CASSDERGGHPPLHF.

CDR3 bases: TGTGCCAGCAGCTTGACCCCGGGACAGGAAATCATGAACACTGAAGCTTTCTTT. Its protein is CASSLTPGQEIMNTEAFF. This chain connects TRBV5-5 to TRBJ1-1, with 8 nucleotides matching TRBD1. V was clipped by 1 base and J by 0 bases; unmatched bases: 11. Germline V lookup: CDR1 SGHKS, CDR2 YYEKEE (reference sequence). CDR3 size: 18 residues.

This clonotype was seen many times. The chain combines TRBV7-3 with TRBJ2-5, with TRBD2 identical over 8 bases. The germline gives CDR1 SGHTA, CDR2 FQGTGA. This CDR3 comprises 14 residues. V lost 5 bases, J lost 6 bases, and 8 bases stayed unmatched. The CDR3 nucleotides are TGTGCCAGCAGCAACGGGGGGGCCGGGCAGACCCAGTACTTC. Translated, it gives CASSNGGAGQTQYF.

The chain recombines TRBV20-1 with TRBJ2-3; the match to TRBD2 covers 8 bases. The CDR3 sequence is 12 residues long. J lost 9 bases, V lost 3 bases, and 5 bases had no gene match. Looked up from germline, CDR1 is DFQATT and CDR2 is SNEGSKA (reference sequence). The CDR3 sequence: CSASGGAWTQYF. CDR3 nucleotides: TGCAGTGCTAGCGGGGGGGCATGGACGCAGTATTTT.

The chain couples TRBV7-8 to TRBJ2-5; D gene uncertain. Germline V lookup: CDR1 SGHVS, CDR2 FQNEAQ. The CDR3 length is 14 residues. V shed 1 base and J shed 9 bases, with 15 bases lying between them. Here the CDR3 DNA reads TGTGCCAGCAGCTTAGAGACACCCCGGAGTCCCCAGTACTTC. Protein sequence: CASSLETPRSPQYF.

DNA for the CDR3: TGTGCCAGCAGTTCCACAGGGGGCGCGAACACTGAAGCTTTCTTT. Protein sequence: CASSSTGGANTEAFF. This chain connects TRBV6-5 to TRBJ1-1; 9 bases fit TRBD1. The CDR3 loop spans 15 amino acids. The V gene's germline CDR1 is MNHEY and CDR2 SVGAGI. V lost 4 bases and J lost 1; bases outside the gene matches: 4.

This rearrangement joins TRBV7-9 to TRBJ1-4; TRBD1 aligns across 7 bases. V was pared by 6 bases and J by 6 bases, with 7 bases of the junction left unmatched. In germline, CDR1 is SEHNR, CDR2 FQNEAQ (reference sequence). This CDR3 region has 14 residues. The DNA for the CDR3 is TGTGCCAGCAGTTCACAGGGGCCTTATGAAAAACTGTTTTTT. This gives the protein CASSSQGPYEKLFF.

This rearrangement joins TRBV9 to TRBJ2-2, with 9 bases fitting TRBD2. V was clipped by 4 bases and J by 8 bases; unmatched bases: 9. CDR1 and CDR2 (germline): SGDLS, YYNGEE. The CDR3 totals 15 residues. The CDR3: CASSPPGLASGELFF. Here the CDR3 DNA reads TGTGCCAGCAGCCCTCCGGGACTAGCTTCTGGGGAGCTGTTTTTT.

The chain combines TRBV2 with TRBJ2-2; tentative D call: TRBD1 (6 bases). The length of the CDR3 is 14 residues. V was cut by 5 bases and J by 3 bases, with 10 bases left in between. Germline V lookup: CDR1 SNHLY, CDR2 FYNNEI. This chain's CDR3 is CASSWDTDTGELFF. The CDR3 DNA follows: TGTGCCAGCAGTTGGGACACTGACACCGGGGAGCTGTTTTTT.

The chain couples TRBV7-9 to TRBJ2-7; 7 bases agree with TRBD1. The CDR3 has 15 amino acids. V was clipped by 1 base and J by 3 bases; unmatched bases: 6. Per the germline V gene, CDR1 is SEHNR and CDR2 is FQNEAQ (reference sequence). CDR3 sequence reads: CASSLEGDRYYEQYV. CDR3 in DNA: TGTGCCAGCAGCTTAGAAGGGGACAGATACTACGAGCAGTACGTC.

This clonotype was picked up a small number of times. The rearrangement joins TRBV19 to TRBJ1-1; 7 nucleotides align to TRBD1. Germline trimming cut 3 bases from V and 5 bases from J; bases unmatched to any gene: 15. Germline V CDR1 and CDR2: LNHDA, SQIVND (reference sequence). This CDR3 has 17 residues. The CDR3 DNA reads TGTGCCAGTAGTATGACGGGGACAGTGCTGTGGGGAACTGAAGCTTTCTTT. It encodes CASSMTGTVLWGTEAFF. Based on the CDR3 plus reference TRBV19 and TRBJ1-1, the full variable domain is DGGITQSPKYLFRKEGQNVTLSCEQNLNHDAMYWYRQDPGQGLRLIYYSQIVNDFQKGDIAEGYSVSREKKESFPLTVTSAQKNPTAFYLCASSMTGTVLWGTEAFFGQGTRLTVV.